Listed here is a single T cell receptor (beta chain). After re-calling the 5' RACE reads, TCRdb lists one entry per CDR3 protein, DNA absent. Listed are some 200,000 distinct CDR3 sequences; roughly 1.5% falls within the top ten. CDR3 length: 15 residues. Germline CDR1 and CDR2: SEHNR and FQNEAQ (reference sequence). This sample was taken from a study of monozygotic twins with inflammatory bowel disease. What was sequenced was blood. This TCR derives from a human donor with ulcerative colitis or Crohn's disease, or a healthy co-twin of an affected twin (not recorded which). The chain recombines TRBV7-9 with TRBJ1-1; as DNA is missing, the TRBD1 call by TCRdb cannot be tested. The CDR3 protein is CASSLAVGADTEAFF.